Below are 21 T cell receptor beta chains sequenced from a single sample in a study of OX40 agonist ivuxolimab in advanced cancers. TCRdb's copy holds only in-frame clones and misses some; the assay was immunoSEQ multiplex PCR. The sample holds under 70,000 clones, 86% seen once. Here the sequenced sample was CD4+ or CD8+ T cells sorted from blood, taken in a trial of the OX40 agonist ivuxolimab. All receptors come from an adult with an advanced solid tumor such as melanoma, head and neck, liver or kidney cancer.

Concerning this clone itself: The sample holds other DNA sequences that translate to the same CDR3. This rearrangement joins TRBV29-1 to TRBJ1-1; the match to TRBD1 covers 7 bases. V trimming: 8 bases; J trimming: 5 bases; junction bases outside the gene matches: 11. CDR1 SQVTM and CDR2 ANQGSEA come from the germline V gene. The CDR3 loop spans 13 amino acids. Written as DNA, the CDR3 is TGCAGCATTAGGTGGCAGGGGGGGACTGAAGCTTTCTTT. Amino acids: CSIRWQGGTEAFF.

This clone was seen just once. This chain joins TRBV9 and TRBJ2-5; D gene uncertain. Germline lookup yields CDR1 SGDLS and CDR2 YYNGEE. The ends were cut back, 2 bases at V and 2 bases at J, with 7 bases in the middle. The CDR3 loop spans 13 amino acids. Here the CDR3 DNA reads TGTGCCAGCAGCGTTTCCCAACAAGAGACCCAGTACTTC. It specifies CASSVSQQETQYF. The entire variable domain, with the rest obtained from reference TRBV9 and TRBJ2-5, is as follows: DSGVTQTPKHLITATGQRVTLRCSPRSGDLSVYWYQQSLDQGLQFLIQYYNGEERAKGNILERFSAQQFPDLHSELNLSSLELGDSALYFCASSVSQQETQYFGPGTRLLVL.

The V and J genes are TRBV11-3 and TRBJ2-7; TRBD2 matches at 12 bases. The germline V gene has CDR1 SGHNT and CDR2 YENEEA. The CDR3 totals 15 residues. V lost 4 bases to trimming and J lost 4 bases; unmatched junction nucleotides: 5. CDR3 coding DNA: TGTGCCAGCAGCTCTAGACTAGCGGGAGCGTACGAGCAGTACTTC. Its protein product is CASSSRLAGAYEQYF.

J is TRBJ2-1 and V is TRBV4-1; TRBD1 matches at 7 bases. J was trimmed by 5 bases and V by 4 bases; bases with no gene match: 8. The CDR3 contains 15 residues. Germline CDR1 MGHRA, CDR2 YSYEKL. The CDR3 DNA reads TGCGCCAGCAGCCTACGGGACAGCGTGAACAATGAGCAGTTCTTC. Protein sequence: CASSLRDSVNNEQFF.

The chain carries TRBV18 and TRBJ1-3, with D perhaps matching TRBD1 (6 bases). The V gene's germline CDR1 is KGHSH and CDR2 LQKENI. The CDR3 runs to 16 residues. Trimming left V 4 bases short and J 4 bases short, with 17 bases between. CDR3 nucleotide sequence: TGTGCCAGCTCACTTGGACAGACAACAGTGGGAAACACCATATATTTT. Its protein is CASSLGQTTVGNTIYF.

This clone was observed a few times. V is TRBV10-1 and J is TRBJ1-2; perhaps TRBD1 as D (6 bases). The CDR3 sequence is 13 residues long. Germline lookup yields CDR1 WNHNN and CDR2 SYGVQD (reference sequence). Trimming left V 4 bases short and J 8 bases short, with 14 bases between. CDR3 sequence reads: CASSGNRDGGYTF. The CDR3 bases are TGCGCCAGCAGTGGTAACAGGGACGGCGGCTACACCTTC.

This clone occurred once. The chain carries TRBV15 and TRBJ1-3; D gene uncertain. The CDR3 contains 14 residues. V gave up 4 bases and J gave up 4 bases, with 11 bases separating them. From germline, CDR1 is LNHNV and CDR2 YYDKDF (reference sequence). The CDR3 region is CATSIRHPGNTIYF. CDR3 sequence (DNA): TGTGCCACCAGCATCCGTCATCCCGGAAACACCATATATTTT.

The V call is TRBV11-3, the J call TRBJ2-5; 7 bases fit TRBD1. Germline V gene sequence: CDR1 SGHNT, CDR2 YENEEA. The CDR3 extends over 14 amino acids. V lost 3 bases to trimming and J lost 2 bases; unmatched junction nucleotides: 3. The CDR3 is CASSFWDRQETQYF. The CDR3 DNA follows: TGTGCCAGCAGCTTTTGGGACAGACAAGAGACCCAGTACTTC. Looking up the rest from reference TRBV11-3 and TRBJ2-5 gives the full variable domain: EAGVVQSPRYKIIEKKQPVAFWCNPISGHNTLYWYLQNLGQGPELLIRYENEEAVDDSQLPKDRFSAERLKGVDSTLKIQPAELGDSAVYLCASSFWDRQETQYFGPGTRLLVL.

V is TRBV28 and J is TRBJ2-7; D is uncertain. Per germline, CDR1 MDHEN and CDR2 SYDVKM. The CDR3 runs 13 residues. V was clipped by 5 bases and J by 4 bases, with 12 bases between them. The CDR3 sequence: CASSDLRPYEQYF. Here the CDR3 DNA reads TGTGCCAGCAGTGACCTAAGACCGTACGAGCAGTACTTC.

The CDR3 coding sequence is TGTGCCAGCACTCCGACTAGCGGCAATGAGCAGTTCTTC. The encoded protein is CASTPTSGNEQFF. The V and J genes are TRBV6-1 and TRBJ2-1, with TRBD2 matching over 9 bases. The CDR3 runs to 13 residues. CDR1 is MNHNS and CDR2 is SASEGT in the germline V gene. Trimming took 7 bases from V and 6 from J; bases not matched to a gene: 4.

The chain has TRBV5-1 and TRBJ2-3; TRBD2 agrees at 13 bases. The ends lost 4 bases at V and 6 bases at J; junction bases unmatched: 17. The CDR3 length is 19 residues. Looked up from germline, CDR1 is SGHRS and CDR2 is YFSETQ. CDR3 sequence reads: CASSPGGPGLAGPGDTQYF. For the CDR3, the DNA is TGCGCCAGCAGCCCGGGTGGGCCGGGACTAGCGGGACCGGGGGATACGCAGTATTTT.

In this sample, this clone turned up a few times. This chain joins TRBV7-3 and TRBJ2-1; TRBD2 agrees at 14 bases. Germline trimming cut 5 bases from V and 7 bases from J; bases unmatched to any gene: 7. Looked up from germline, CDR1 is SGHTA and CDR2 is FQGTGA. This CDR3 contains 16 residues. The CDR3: CASSLGTSGRWNEQFF. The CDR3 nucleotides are TGTGCCAGCAGCCTAGGGACTAGCGGGAGATGGAATGAGCAGTTCTTC.

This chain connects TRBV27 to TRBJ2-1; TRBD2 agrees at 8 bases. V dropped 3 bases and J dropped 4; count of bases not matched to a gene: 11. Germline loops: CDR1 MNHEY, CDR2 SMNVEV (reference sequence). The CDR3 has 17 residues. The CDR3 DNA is TGTGCCAGCAGTTTTCTATCGGCGGGAGGCGGGTACAATGAGCAGTTCTTC. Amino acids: CASSFLSAGGGYNEQFF.

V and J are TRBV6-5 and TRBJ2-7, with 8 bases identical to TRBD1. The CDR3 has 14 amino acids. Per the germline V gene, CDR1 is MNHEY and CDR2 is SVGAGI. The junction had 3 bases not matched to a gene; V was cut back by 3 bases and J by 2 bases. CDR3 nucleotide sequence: TGTGCCAGCAGTTATAACAGGGGGGCCTACGAGCAGTACTTC. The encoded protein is CASSYNRGAYEQYF.

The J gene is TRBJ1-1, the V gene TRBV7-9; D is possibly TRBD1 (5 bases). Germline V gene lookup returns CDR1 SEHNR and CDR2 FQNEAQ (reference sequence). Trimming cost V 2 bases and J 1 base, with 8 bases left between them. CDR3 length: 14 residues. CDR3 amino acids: CASSLMGGNTEAFF. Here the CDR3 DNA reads TGTGCCAGCAGCTTAATGGGGGGGAACACTGAAGCTTTCTTT.

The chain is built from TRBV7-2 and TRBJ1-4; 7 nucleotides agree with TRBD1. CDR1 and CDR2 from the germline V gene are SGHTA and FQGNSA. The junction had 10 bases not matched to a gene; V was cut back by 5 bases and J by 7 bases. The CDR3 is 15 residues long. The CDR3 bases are TGTGCCAGCAGCCCCGACAGGGAATCAAGTGAAAAACTGTTTTTT. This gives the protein CASSPDRESSEKLFF.

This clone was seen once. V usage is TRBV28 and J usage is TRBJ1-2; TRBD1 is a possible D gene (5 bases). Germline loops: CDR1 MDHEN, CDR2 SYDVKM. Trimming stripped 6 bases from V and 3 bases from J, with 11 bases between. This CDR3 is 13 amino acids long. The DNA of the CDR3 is TGTGCCAGCAGGACGGGGCAAGACTATGGCTACACCTTC. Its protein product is CASRTGQDYGYTF.

The CDR3 DNA is TGTGCCAGCAGTTCTCCCGGACAAGGTAGCAATCAGCCCCAGCATTTT. It specifies CASSSPGQGSNQPQHF. The rearrangement links TRBV6-5 to TRBJ1-5; maybe TRBD1 (5 bases). CDR3 size: 16 residues. Germline V gene sequence: CDR1 MNHEY, CDR2 SVGAGI. V was clipped by 4 bases and J by 0 bases, with 13 bases between them.

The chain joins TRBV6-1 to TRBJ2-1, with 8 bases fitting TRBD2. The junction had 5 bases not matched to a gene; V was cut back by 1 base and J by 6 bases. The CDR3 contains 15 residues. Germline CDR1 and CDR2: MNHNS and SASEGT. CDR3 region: CASSEGGTRVNEQFF. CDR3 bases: TGTGCCAGCAGTGAAGGTGGGACTAGGGTCAATGAGCAGTTCTTC.

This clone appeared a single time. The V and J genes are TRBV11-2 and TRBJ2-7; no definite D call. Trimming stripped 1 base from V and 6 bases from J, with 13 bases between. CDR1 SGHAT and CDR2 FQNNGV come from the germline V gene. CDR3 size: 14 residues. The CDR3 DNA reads TGTGCCAGCAGCTTAGGTGGCCCCCCGGGCGAGCAGTACTTC. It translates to CASSLGGPPGEQYF.

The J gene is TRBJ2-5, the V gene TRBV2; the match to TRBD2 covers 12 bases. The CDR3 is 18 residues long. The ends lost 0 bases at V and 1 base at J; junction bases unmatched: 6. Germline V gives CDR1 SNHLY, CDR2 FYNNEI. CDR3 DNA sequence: TGTGCCAGCAGTGAAGCGCTTCCTAGCGGGAGGGTCCAAGAGACCCAGTACTTC. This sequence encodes CASSEALPSGRVQETQYF.